Below, 26 T cell receptor beta chains from the same sample are listed, as sequenced in a study of blood T cell repertoires in COVID-19. Clones were read by immunoSEQ multiplex PCR, and TCRdb kept only the in-frame ones, dropping some. Of nearly 300,000 clones listed, about four fifths were seen once; the top ten hold more than 1.4%. What was sequenced was peripheral blood. The receptors were sampled from a human donor with COVID-19, enrolled during active disease. The donor label of this sample is uncertain.

This clone was seen only a few times. The V and J genes are TRBV2 and TRBJ2-7, with a tentative D call TRBD2 (5 bases). Trimming took off 7 bases at V and 2 bases at J, with 12 bases between the two ends. The CDR3 loop spans 13 amino acids. CDR1 SNHLY and CDR2 FYNNEI come from the germline V gene. CDR3 nucleotides: TGTGCCAGCATGCAGGAGGTGGCCTACGAGCAGTACTTC. Protein sequence: CASMQEVAYEQYF.

V gene TRBV28 combines with J gene TRBJ1-3; the D gene is possibly TRBD1 (5 bases). The CDR3 runs 15 residues. CDR1 is MDHEN, CDR2 SYDVKM, per germline. V lost 8 bases to trimming and J lost 4 bases, with 18 bases between them. CDR3 in DNA: TGTGCCAGCGGGGTTGGCCAGGGATCCGGAAACACCATATATTTT. Translated: CASGVGQGSGNTIYF.

The chain combines TRBV4-3 with TRBJ2-1; D is unresolved. Germline-derived CDR1 and CDR2 are LGHNA and YSLEER. This CDR3 region has 17 residues. V dropped 0 bases and J dropped 8 bases, with 20 bases sitting between them. The chain's CDR3 is CASSQDMPSLVSYEQFF. CDR3 bases: TGCGCCAGCAGCCAAGACATGCCCAGTCTAGTTAGCTATGAGCAGTTCTTC.

The rearrangement links TRBV7-8 to TRBJ2-5, with 7 bases lining up with TRBD1. Germline V CDR1 and CDR2: SGHVS, FQNEAQ. The length of the CDR3 is 18 residues. Unmatched junction bases numbered 14, after V lost 4 bases and J lost 0 bases. This CDR3 is CASSSPSLQGKDQETQYF. As DNA, the CDR3 is TGTGCCAGCAGCTCCCCCTCCCTACAGGGGAAGGACCAAGAGACCCAGTACTTC.

This clone was counted once. The V and J genes are TRBV10-3 and TRBJ1-1; no clear D gene. This CDR3 spans 14 amino acids. Trimming left V 0 bases short and J 7 bases short, with 12 bases between. Looked up from germline, CDR1 is ENHRY and CDR2 is SYGVKD. The CDR3: CAISESGSRGEAFF. In nucleotides, the CDR3 is TGTGCCATCAGTGAGTCGGGCAGCCGGGGTGAAGCTTTCTTT.

The chain couples TRBV20-1 to TRBJ1-2, with D unresolved. Germline CDR1 reads DFQATT; CDR2 reads SNEGSKA (reference sequence). V was shortened by 0 bases and J by 11 bases, with 7 bases between the two germline ends. CDR3 length: 10 residues. The DNA for the CDR3 is TGCAGTGCTAGAGATACAGTATACACCTTC. This codes for CSARDTVYTF.

Ten or more counts support this clone. The chain employs TRBV28 and TRBJ1-3, with D maybe TRBD1 (6 bases). V shed 1 base and J shed 0 bases, with 10 bases lying between them. Germline CDR1 is MDHEN and CDR2 is SYDVKM. CDR3 length: 16 residues. CDR3 amino acids: CASSLSGADSGNTIYF. CDR3 DNA: TGTGCCAGCAGTTTATCAGGGGCAGACTCTGGAAACACCATATATTTT.

This clone came up a few times. The chain has TRBV30 and TRBJ1-2; D gene unclear. The germline V gene encodes CDR1 GTSNPN and CDR2 SVGIG (reference sequence). The ends were cut back, 2 bases at V and 7 bases at J, with 20 bases in the middle. The CDR3 has 15 amino acids. CDR3 protein: CAWSPDPEGVGGYTF. CDR3 DNA sequence: TGTGCCTGGAGTCCAGACCCGGAGGGTGTGGGTGGCTACACCTTC.

CDR3 sequence (DNA): TGTGCCAGCAGTGAAGTAGGGACAGGGAACACCGGGGAGCTGTTTTTT. It specifies CASSEVGTGNTGELFF. The rearrangement links TRBV6-1 to TRBJ2-2; 8 bases fit TRBD1. Germline loops: CDR1 MNHNS, CDR2 SASEGT. V was pared by 1 base and J by 1 base, with 2 bases of the junction left unmatched. This CDR3 contains 16 residues.

CDR3 DNA: TGTGCCAGCAACCCACCGGCAGGGAGGGGCGGCGAGCAGTACTTC. Amino acids: CASNPPAGRGGEQYF. The chain links TRBV28 to TRBJ2-7; 7 nucleotides line up with TRBD2. Trimming removed 7 bases from V and 6 bases from J; junction bases left unmatched: 15. The length of the CDR3 is 15 residues. Germline lookup yields CDR1 MDHEN and CDR2 SYDVKM.

A note on this clone: At the DNA level, this CDR3 is encoded by other sequences in the same sample as well. The chain is built from TRBV7-8 and TRBJ2-1, with 12 bases aligning to TRBD2. Germline loops: CDR1 SGHVS, CDR2 FQNEAQ. This CDR3 is built from 16 residues. V was clipped by 1 base and J by 2 bases; unmatched bases: 0. The CDR3 protein is CASSLGTSGAYNEQFF. The CDR3 DNA follows: TGTGCCAGCAGCTTAGGGACTAGCGGGGCCTACAATGAGCAGTTCTTC.

The chain links TRBV19 to TRBJ2-7; 8 bases line up with TRBD2. V trimming: 8 bases; J trimming: 2 bases; junction bases outside the gene matches: 5. The germline V gene has CDR1 LNHDA and CDR2 SQIVND (reference sequence). The CDR3 loop spans 13 amino acids. The CDR3 bases are TGTGCCAGTTCACTAGCGGAGACCTACGAGCAGTACTTC. Amino acid sequence: CASSLAETYEQYF.

This clone was found a few times. This chain uses TRBV6-5 with TRBJ2-7; D is unresolved. Germline V gene data show CDR1 as MNHEY and CDR2 as SVGAGI. CDR3 size: 14 residues. Trimming removed 10 bases from V and 3 bases from J, with 19 bases in between. The CDR3 loop reads CATRRDGEDYEQYF. In DNA form, the CDR3 reads TGTGCCACGAGGAGAGACGGTGAGGACTACGAGCAGTACTTC.

In DNA form, the CDR3 reads TGTGCCAGCAGCGTAGGGGCAGGGAACTCACCCCTCCACTTT. This gives the protein CASSVGAGNSPLHF. The V gene is TRBV9, the J gene TRBJ1-6, with a tentative D call TRBD1 (5 bases). CDR1 SGDLS and CDR2 YYNGEE come from the germline V gene. The CDR3 extends over 14 amino acids. Trimming removed 0 bases at V and 10 bases at J, with 11 bases between. The entire variable domain, with the rest obtained from reference TRBV9 and TRBJ1-6, is as follows: DSGVTQTPKHLITATGQRVTLRCSPRSGDLSVYWYQQSLDQGLQFLIQYYNGEERAKGNILERFSAQQFPDLHSELNLSSLELGDSALYFCASSVGAGNSPLHFGNGTRLTVT.

This chain connects TRBV29-1 to TRBJ1-1; D is perhaps TRBD1 (6 bases). V dropped 0 bases and J dropped 5 bases, with 13 bases sitting between them. Germline CDR1 and CDR2: SQVTM and ANQGSEA. The CDR3 consists of 14 residues. The CDR3 is CSVEEGQGKTEAFF. The CDR3 region has the DNA TGCAGCGTTGAAGAGGGGCAGGGGAAGACTGAAGCTTTCTTT.

In this sample, this clone turned up a few times. The chain couples TRBV9 to TRBJ1-2, with 9 bases identical to TRBD1. Germline CDR1 is SGDLS and CDR2 is YYNGEE. The junction had 13 bases not matched to a gene; V was cut back by 4 bases and J by 6 bases. The CDR3 loop spans 16 amino acids. The CDR3 DNA reads as TGTGCCAGCAGCCCCATTCTGAGGACAGGGGTAAATGGCTACACCTTC. Protein sequence: CASSPILRTGVNGYTF.

This rearrangement joins TRBV4-2 to TRBJ2-5; 8 nucleotides agree with TRBD2. The length of the CDR3 is 16 residues. J was trimmed by 5 bases and V by 1 base; bases with no gene match: 9. Germline V CDR1 and CDR2: LGHNA, YNFKEQ. The DNA for the CDR3 is TGTGCCAGCAGCCAAGCCGCTTCGGGGGGGATGGAGACCCAGTACTTC. Translating gives CASSQAASGGMETQYF.

This sequence joins TRBV5-4 and TRBJ1-6, with no clear D. V was shortened by 1 base and J by 4 bases, with 9 bases between the two germline ends. CDR1 and CDR2 (germline): SGHNT, YYREEE (reference sequence). The CDR3 length is 15 residues. CDR3 in amino acids: CASSLSGPYNSPLHF. CDR3 sequence (DNA): TGTGCCAGCAGCTTGAGCGGTCCTTATAATTCACCCCTCCACTTT.

The rearrangement joins TRBV10-3 to TRBJ1-5; 7 nucleotides align to TRBD1. The V gene's germline CDR1 is ENHRY and CDR2 SYGVKD. The CDR3 covers 17 residues. J was trimmed by 0 bases and V by 8 bases; bases with no gene match: 13. The CDR3 coding sequence is TGTGCCATCTCCAGTGAGAGACAGGGAGGTAGCAATCAGCCCCAGCATTTT. The encoded protein is CAISSERQGGSNQPQHF.

The chain employs TRBV7-3 and TRBJ2-1; D possibly corresponds to TRBD2 (5 bases). V dropped 3 bases and J dropped 8 bases, with 8 bases sitting between them. CDR1 SGHTA and CDR2 FQGTGA come from the germline V gene. The CDR3 extends over 12 amino acids. The CDR3 loop reads CASSFEGYEQFF. Here the CDR3 DNA reads TGTGCCAGCAGCTTTGAGGGCTATGAGCAGTTCTTC.

This rearrangement joins TRBV7-2 to TRBJ1-1, with D maybe TRBD1 (6 bases). In germline, CDR1 is SGHTA, CDR2 FQGNSA. With 5 bases removed from V and 0 bases from J, the gap between germline ends came to 13 bases. This CDR3 is built from 15 residues. Here the CDR3 reads CASSPSTGMNTEAFF. CDR3 nucleotides: TGTGCCAGCAGCCCTTCTACAGGGATGAACACTGAAGCTTTCTTT.

This chain connects TRBV27 to TRBJ1-4; 8 bases map to TRBD1. Looked up from germline, CDR1 is MNHEY and CDR2 is SMNVEV (reference sequence). The CDR3 contains 13 residues. With 8 bases clipped from V and 8 bases from J, the junction kept 7 bases outside the gene matches. DNA of the CDR3: TGTGCCAGCGCGGACAGGGTGGACGAAAAACTGTTTTTT. Translated: CASADRVDEKLFF.

Details on this clone: Relative to the germline gene, one junction end is altered; a read error may explain this. This rearrangement joins TRBV7-7 to TRBJ2-3; 13 bases line up with TRBD2. Germline V gives CDR1 SSHAT, CDR2 FNYEAQ (reference sequence). CDR3 length equals 15 residues. The CDR3 here is CASSQGLAGMDTQYF. The CDR3 DNA reads TGTGCTAGCAGCCAGGGACTAGCGGGAATGGATACGCAGTATTTT. Based on the CDR3 plus reference TRBV7-7 and TRBJ2-3, the full variable domain is GAGVSQSPRYKVTKRGQDVTLRCDPISSHATLYWYQQALGQGPEFLTYFNYEAQPDKSGLPSDRFSAERPEGSISTLTIQRTEQRDSAMYRCASSQGLAGMDTQYFGPGTRLTVL.

The rearrangement links TRBV19 to TRBJ2-2, with 7 bases matching TRBD2. The CDR3 runs to 12 residues. The germline CDR1 and CDR2 sequences are LNHDA and SQIVND (reference sequence). J was trimmed by 8 bases and V by 6 bases; bases with no gene match: 3. For the CDR3, the DNA is TGTGCCAGTAGGACTAGCTCTGGGGAGCTGTTTTTT. It encodes CASRTSSGELFF.

The gene calls are TRBV5-8 and TRBJ2-3, with 10 nucleotides matching TRBD2. Germline CDR1 reads SGHTS; CDR2 reads YDEGEE. The CDR3 sequence is 17 residues long. After removal of 3 bases from V and 2 bases from J, the junction contained 9 bases not matched to a gene. CDR3 protein: CASSSGGSGRATDTQYF. The CDR3 DNA reads as TGTGCCAGCAGCTCAGGGGGAAGCGGGAGGGCCACAGATACGCAGTATTTT.

The gene calls are TRBV28 and TRBJ1-2, with 7 bases aligning to TRBD1. The CDR3 consists of 13 residues. CDR1 is MDHEN, CDR2 SYDVKM, per germline. Germline trimming cut 7 bases from V and 3 bases from J; bases unmatched to any gene: 5. CDR3 DNA sequence: TGTGCCAGCAACCGAGGACAGGACTATGGCTACACCTTC. Its protein product is CASNRGQDYGYTF.